Each of the 4 T cell receptor beta chains below was sequenced from the same sample in a study of regulatory T cells in long-lasting Graves disease. Time point here: persistent/refractory GD, antithyroid drugs over 5 years with positive TRAb. Extracted PBMC RNA gave rise to the TCR library. With iRepertoire HTBI primers and Arm-PCR of CDR3 regions, TCR beta libraries were built. A single record per CDR3 protein comes from TCRdb applying MiXCR to the multiplex PCR reads. The sample contains 400,000 to 500,000 distinct CDR3 sequences, about a fifth of which appear only once. The sequencing here drew on peripheral blood mononuclear cells (PBMCs), taken when the disease was refractory, from a patient treated with antithyroid drugs. The receptors stem from a female donor with Graves disease.

This clonotype was found many times. This chain uses TRBV2 with TRBJ2-5; TRBD1 is a possible D gene (6 bases). Trimming took 5 bases from V and 4 from J, leaving 14 bases between them. The length of the CDR3 is 14 residues. Germline V gene data show CDR1 as SNHLY and CDR2 as FYNNEI. This chain's CDR3 is CASSRNKGGETQYF. The DNA of the CDR3 is TGTGCCAGCAGTAGAAATAAAGGGGGAGAGACCCAGTACTTC.

This clonotype was detected a few times. Since a much larger clone is just one base distant, this may be a read error. The chain links TRBV28 to TRBJ2-5; 7 nucleotides match TRBD1. The CDR3 length is 14 residues. Per the germline V gene, CDR1 is MDHEN and CDR2 is SYDVKM. CDR3 DNA sequence: TGTGCCAGCAGTAGCAACAGGGGTCAAGAGACCCGGTACTTC. Translated, it gives CASSSNRGQETRYF.

This clonotype was counted ten times or more. The CDR3 DNA reads as TGTGCCAGCAGGGATACTTATGGCTACACCTTC. It specifies CASRDTYGYTF. The V gene is TRBV6-1, the J gene TRBJ1-2, with D hard to call. The germline V gene encodes CDR1 MNHNS and CDR2 SASEGT. The V end lost 6 bases, the J end lost 5 bases, and 7 bases lay between the germline ends. The CDR3 covers 11 residues.

This clonotype appeared a few times. Written as DNA, the CDR3 is TGCAGCGCAGAAGAGGGGCGCCGCTATGGCTACACCTTC. This sequence encodes CSAEEGRRYGYTF. This sequence joins TRBV29-1 and TRBJ1-2, with D possibly matching TRBD1 (5 bases). CDR3 length: 13 amino acids. Trimming took off 7 bases at V and 4 bases at J, with 16 bases between the two ends. The V gene's germline CDR1 is SQVTM and CDR2 ANQGSEA.